A selection of T cell receptor beta chains follows, all from one sample in a study of cytomegalovirus exposure and HLA in healthy donors. TCRdb's table, derived via immunoSEQ multiplex PCR, lists solely in-frame clones and lacks some. The sample has under 200,000 clones; 82% are singletons. The specimen sequenced was PBMCs. The source of these receptors is a woman aged 45-59 years in good health and CMV-seronegative. Each CDR3 is given with its conserved first and last residue. D genes are given only for firm matches. Size is omitted from some rows. Given values are once, few, many or a class for expanded clones.

j_call	cdr3_length	d_call	clone_size	v_call	cdr3_nt	cdr3_aa
TRBJ2-3	13	NA	NA	TRBV28	TGTGCCAGCAGTTTGGGCAGCACAGATACGCAGTATTTT	CASSLGSTDTQYF
TRBJ2-7	13	NA	NA	TRBV11-2	TGTGCCAGCAGCTACGACAGAAACTACGAGCAGTACTTC	CASSYDRNYEQYF
TRBJ2-7	15	TRBD2	NA	TRBV5-4	TGTGCCAGCAGCTCGCGGGGGATTAGCTCCTACGAGCAGTACTTC	CASSSRGISSYEQYF
TRBJ1-5	15	NA	NA	TRBV19	TGTGCCAGTAGTACCGGGGGGGGTTGGGATCAGCCCCAGCATTTT	CASSTGGGWDQPQHF
TRBJ2-7	17	NA	NA	TRBV23-1	TGCGCCAGCAGTCAATCCACCCCAGGACGGAGGGTCTACGAGCAGTACTTC	CASSQSTPGRRVYEQYF
TRBJ2-1	13	NA	NA	TRBV4-3	TGCGCCAGCAGGGGAGTAGCCGGAGGTGAGCAGTTCTTC	CASRGVAGGEQFF
TRBJ2-7	17	NA	NA	TRBV4-1	TGCGCCAGCAGCCAAGCCCCGATTAGCGGCCTCTCCTACGAGCAGTACTTC	CASSQAPISGLSYEQYF
TRBJ2-1	12	NA	NA	TRBV5-6	TGTGCCAGCAGCTTGGGCAGGGCGGAGCAGTTCTTC	CASSLGRAEQFF
TRBJ2-2	16	NA	NA	TRBV5-1	TGCGCCAGCGGGCTACAGGCGCCGGGGAACACCGGGGAGCTGTTTTTT	CASGLQAPGNTGELFF
TRBJ2-3	16	TRBD2	NA	TRBV29-1	TGCAGCGCCACCCGGACTAGCGGGTCTTCTACAGATACGCAGTATTTT	CSATRTSGSSTDTQYF
TRBJ2-1	13	NA	NA	TRBV5-6	TGTGCCAGCAGCTTGGAGGACCGGGGTGAGCAGTTCTTC	CASSLEDRGEQFF
TRBJ1-1	13	NA	NA	TRBV7-2	TGTGCCAGCAGCCTGGACAGTAACACTGAAGCTTTCTTT	CASSLDSNTEAFF
TRBJ2-3	18	TRBD2	NA	TRBV7-2	TGTGCCAGCAGCTTACCTAGAGGAGCGGGGCGTAGCACAGATACGCAGTATTTT	CASSLPRGAGRSTDTQYF
TRBJ2-3	14	NA	few	TRBV7-2	TGTGCCAGCAGGCCATCTCGGGACACAGATACGCAGTATTTT	CASRPSRDTDTQYF